The clone carrying this T cell receptor (beta chain) has just a few counts. The target antigen is unknown. The record originates from a study of T cell repertoires in cytomegalovirus infection. TCRdb reprocessed the reads with MiXCR, giving one entry per CDR3 protein. The table includes roughly 860,000 distinct CDR3 sequences, 32% detected once. V gave up 3 bases and J gave up 4 bases, with 13 bases separating them. The CDR3 runs 15 residues. Per germline, CDR1 SNHLY and CDR2 FYNNEI. Study-wide points: Cumulative public TCR beta family frequency identified carriers of CMV plus the relevant HLA.

The TCR sequence derives from a human donor in good health (CMV status not recorded). Some clones in this sample may be carry-over from other donors' samples. This sample comprised cultured CD8+ T cells from PBMCs, obtained from culture after CMV antigen stimulation. V usage is TRBV2 and J usage is TRBJ2-1; D is unresolved. The CDR3 nucleotides read TGTGCCAGCAGTGATTGGGTAGGTCCATACAATGAGCAGTTCTTC. As protein: CASSDWVGPYNEQFF.